Detailed here is one TCR beta chain. Its antigen target is currently unknown. Per-base qualities were not stored, and no clone one base away is much larger. The CDR3 holds 14 amino acids from the cysteine to the phenylalanine. Just the 42-base CDR3 DNA is kept, in frame starting at base 1. V loses 3 bases of germline sequence and J loses 8 bases, and the interval between the two ends is 13 bases. Taken from the germline V gene, the CDR1 and CDR2 loops are SGHTA and FQGNSA. Read against the paper, the sample's time point label means: before neoadjuvant nivolumab. Patients had been newly diagnosed with stage II-IVA oral cavity squamous cell carcinoma, and no prior systemic or radiation treatment had been given to the patients. The cohort was made up of patients with locally advanced, HPV-negative oral cavity squamous cell carcinoma. Peripheral blood mononuclear cells were analyzed directly, without maintenance or expansion in culture. Samples were obtained from a longitudinal correlative study of a single-arm phase II trial of neoadjuvant nivolumab in oral cavity squamous cell carcinoma. Subject-matched pre- and post-treatment PBMCs and tumors from three responders and three non-responders were subjected to genomic DNA-based TCRbeta sequencing. Peripheral blood mononuclear cells were collected once before nivolumab treatment and again after treatment, at the time of surgery. The Maxwell RSC DNA from Cells kit was used to isolate genomic DNA from PBMCs.

For deep sequencing, PBMC libraries mostly used about 490 ng of input genomic DNA, with six replicates for each sample. The immunoSEQ hsTCRbeta kit was used to prepare TCRbeta libraries according to the manufacturer's instructions. Sequencing of the completed libraries took place using an Illumina NovaSeq 6000 S4 flow cell after they had been pooled to roughly 3.2 nM. In the original analysis: Raw data preprocessing and quality control were performed with the immunoSEQ Analyzer. The analysis was restricted to productive rearrangements, with each unique CDR3 amino acid sequence defining a clonotype. Using the R package tcR, the researchers computed the Gini-Simpson index as their estimate of repertoire clonality. Gini indices were compared with Student's t test, and associations with tumor size change were assessed by Pearson correlation. The table was pulled from immuneACCESS by TCRdb, which kept in-frame rearrangements only. Such tables lose some clones; where checked, under half of the loss comes from unresolved V genes, and the rest has no known cause. V, J and clone size are taken as reported in that table, and D and trimming were inferred from the DNA itself. This sample has approximately 13,000 clones in its table, and around three fifths of those were observed once. Around 2% of the sample goes to the ten largest clones.

The data stem from a study of neoadjuvant anti-PD-1 for oral cavity cancer (dated by TCRdb to the early 2020s). About the investigation overall: Patients mostly received three to four biweekly doses of nivolumab at 3 mg/kg before curative-intent surgical resection. For patients who did not progress, a fourth nivolumab dose was given around day 43, followed by definitive surgical resection on days 50-56. Under RECIST 1.1, a patient counted as a responder if showing complete response, partial response or stable disease, and as a non-responder if showing progression. The parent correlative cohort had about 11 patients and a response rate of 33%.

Overall study results and their limits: The TCR analyses had only a few patients in each response group, and the authors called for validation in larger cohorts. Higher pretreatment blood TCRbeta clonality and lower post-treatment tumor TCRbeta clonality were correlated with higher pretreatment blood Treg/Th17 ratios. After neoadjuvant nivolumab, non-responders showed significantly higher T cell clonality (Gini index) in PBMCs than responders did.

The receptor chain draws on TRBV7-2 and TRBJ1-4; the D gene assignment is ambiguous. The TCR was taken from a person between 40 and 85 years old with oral cavity squamous cell carcinoma. The material sequenced was PBMCs, taken before nivolumab (anti-PD-1) treatment. The DNA reads as follows: TGTGCCAGCAGCTTGGGAGGGTTTGGAGAAAAACTGTTTTTT. This encodes CASSLGGFGEKLFF. With the portions outside the CDR3 filled from the reference TRBV7-2 and TRBJ1-4 genes, the complete variable region becomes GAGVSQSPSNKVTEKGKDVELRCDPISGHTALYWYRQSLGQGLEFLIYFQGNSAPDKSGLPSDRFSAERTGGSVSTLTIQRTQQEDSAVYLCASSLGGFGEKLFFGSGTQLSVL.